The 27 T cell receptor beta chains presented below share a single source sample, sequenced in a study of T cell repertoires in cytomegalovirus infection. TCRdb called the reads again in MiXCR, with one record for every CDR3 protein. The sample records roughly 230,000 distinct CDR3 sequences, about 17% being singletons. The sequenced material came from CD8+ T cells from PBMCs. The receptor source for this set is a human donor in good health (CMV status not recorded). Some clones in this sample may be carry-over from other donors' samples.

This clonotype was detected only a few times. The V gene is TRBV7-6, the J gene TRBJ2-3; D may be TRBD1 (5 bases). This CDR3 has 16 amino acids. CDR1 and CDR2 (germline): SGHVS, FNYEAQ. The germline V and J ends were trimmed by 1 base and 0 bases, with 11 bases remaining between them. This CDR3 reads CASSLGRTSSTDTQYF. CDR3 sequence (DNA): TGTGCCAGCAGCTTAGGCAGGACAAGTAGCACAGATACGCAGTATTTT.

There are many counts of this clonotype. The V gene is TRBV6-5, the J gene TRBJ1-6; no reliable D call. The V and J ends lost 7 bases and 0 bases respectively, with 10 bases between them. The CDR3 is made up of 15 amino acids. From germline, CDR1 is MNHEY and CDR2 SVGAGI. The CDR3 sequence: CASKDIPSYNSPLHF. In DNA, the CDR3 is TGTGCCAGCAAAGACATTCCCTCCTATAATTCACCCCTCCACTTT.

Ten or more counts support this clonotype. The chain combines TRBV27 with TRBJ1-6, with D possibly being TRBD1 (5 bases). The germline V gene encodes CDR1 MNHEY and CDR2 SMNVEV (reference sequence). Trimming took 6 bases from V and 13 from J, leaving 16 bases between them. The CDR3 runs 13 residues. CDR3 region: CASRPGPIIPLHF. CDR3 coding DNA: TGTGCCAGCAGGCCGGGACCTATAATCCCCCTCCACTTT.

The chain joins TRBV5-6 to TRBJ2-3, with 8 bases lining up with TRBD2. Germline values: CDR1 SGHDT, CDR2 YYEEEE. V lost 3 bases and J lost 10; bases outside the gene matches: 1. The CDR3 has 11 residues. This CDR3 reads CASSYGRAQYF. CDR3 DNA: TGTGCCAGCAGCTACGGGAGGGCGCAGTATTTT.

This chain joins TRBV19 and TRBJ1-2, with unresolved D. Germline V gene data show CDR1 as LNHDA and CDR2 as SQIVND (reference sequence). The CDR3 runs 11 residues. V lost 6 bases, J lost 8 bases, and 10 bases lay in between. In nucleotides, the CDR3 is TGTGCCAGTAGCCACCCCGGAGGCTACACCTTC. Its protein is CASSHPGGYTF.

The chain uses TRBV29-1 and TRBJ2-1; the match to TRBD2 covers 15 bases. This CDR3 spans 17 amino acids. Trimming cost V 6 bases and J 0 bases; bases outside gene matches: 6. The germline V gene has CDR1 SQVTM and CDR2 ANQGSEA. This CDR3 is CSVGGLAGGSSYNEQFF. In DNA, the CDR3 is TGCAGCGTCGGAGGACTAGCGGGGGGGAGCTCCTACAATGAGCAGTTCTTC.

This clonotype has only a few counts. The rearrangement joins TRBV4-1 to TRBJ1-4, with 7 bases lining up with TRBD1. V lost 8 bases to trimming and J lost 0 bases; unmatched junction nucleotides: 6. Germline CDR1 is MGHRA and CDR2 is YSYEKL. The CDR3 has 15 amino acids. CDR3 DNA sequence: TGCGCCAGCGGACAAACAGGGGCAACTAATGAAAAACTGTTTTTT. This translates into CASGQTGATNEKLFF.

In its sample, this clonotype was seen many times. This chain joins TRBV7-2 and TRBJ1-4; a weak D match, TRBD1 (6 bases). V was clipped by 2 bases and J by 8 bases, with 12 bases between them. The length of the CDR3 is 14 residues. Germline V gives CDR1 SGHTA, CDR2 FQGNSA. Written as DNA, the CDR3 is TGTGCCAGCAGCTTATTACAGGGAGGAGAAAAACTGTTTTTT. This sequence encodes CASSLLQGGEKLFF.

This clonotype showed up many times. The chain joins TRBV6-6 to TRBJ1-2, with D unclear. V was clipped by 1 base and J by 4 bases, with 16 bases between them. The CDR3 covers 16 residues. The germline V gene encodes CDR1 MNHNY and CDR2 SVGAGI (reference sequence). The CDR3 loop is CASSYCGSRDCYGYTF. The CDR3 coding sequence is TGTGCCAGCAGTTACTGCGGCAGCCGAGACTGCTATGGCTACACCTTC.

This clonotype was counted a few times. The gene calls are TRBV28 and TRBJ1-1, with D perhaps matching TRBD1 (6 bases). CDR3 length: 14 residues. CDR1 and CDR2 from the germline V gene are MDHEN and SYDVKM. Trimming took off 3 bases at V and 4 bases at J, with 12 bases between the two ends. The chain's CDR3 is CASSLAGAGTEAFF. CDR3 DNA sequence: TGTGCCAGCAGTTTGGCAGGGGCGGGCACTGAAGCTTTCTTT.

This sequence joins TRBV4-1 and TRBJ1-3, with D hard to call. V was clipped by 1 base and J by 0 bases, with 19 bases between them. The CDR3 is 19 residues long. In germline, CDR1 is MGHRA, CDR2 YSYEKL. CDR3 DNA sequence: TGCGCCAGCAGCCAAGTCTATCCTCTTAGGAGGTCCTCTGGAAACACCATATATTTT. It yields the protein CASSQVYPLRRSSGNTIYF.

In the case of this clonotype: Its ends do not fully match the called genes, so a read error is possible. The V call is TRBV5-6, the J call TRBJ2-1; D may correspond to TRBD1 or TRBD2 (5 bases each). This CDR3 comprises 12 residues. The germline V gene has CDR1 SGHDT and CDR2 YYEEEE. The CDR3 reads CASTSGPHWELF. Written as DNA, the CDR3 is TGTGCCAGCACGTCAGGGCCTCACTGGGAGCTCTTC.

This clonotype was observed many times. The chain recombines TRBV6-5 with TRBJ1-2; the match to TRBD1 covers 8 bases. This CDR3 has 17 amino acids. With V trimmed by 0 bases and J by 6 bases, 12 bases remained unmatched. Germline CDR1 is MNHEY and CDR2 is SVGAGI. The CDR3 protein is CASSYSKKGQGRNGYTF. As DNA, the CDR3 is TGTGCCAGCAGTTACTCGAAGAAAGGACAGGGAAGGAATGGCTACACCTTC.

This chain links TRBV4-1 with TRBJ2-7, with 7 bases matching TRBD1. The CDR3 runs 14 residues. Germline values: CDR1 MGHRA, CDR2 YSYEKL. After removal of 4 bases from V and 4 bases from J, the junction contained 7 bases not matched to a gene. The CDR3 spells CASSRQGDQYEQYF. In nucleotides, the CDR3 is TGCGCCAGCAGCCGACAGGGAGATCAATACGAGCAGTACTTC.

Many counts were recorded for this clonotype. The chain links TRBV7-9 to TRBJ1-1; TRBD1 matches at 8 bases. The CDR3 totals 15 residues. The germline gives CDR1 SEHNR, CDR2 FQNEAQ (reference sequence). Germline trimming cut 5 bases from V and 0 bases from J; bases unmatched to any gene: 5. The CDR3 DNA reads TGTGCCAGCAGCCCGGGACAGGCCTTGAACACTGAAGCTTTCTTT. Its protein product is CASSPGQALNTEAFF.

The chain has TRBV20-1 and TRBJ1-1; TRBD1 might be the D (5 bases). The CDR3 extends over 13 amino acids. Per germline, CDR1 DFQATT and CDR2 SNEGSKA (reference sequence). V shed 3 bases and J shed 1 base, with 9 bases lying between them. CDR3 bases: TGCAGTGCTAGGACAGAACAGAACACTGAAGCTTTCTTT. It yields the protein CSARTEQNTEAFF.

This clonotype occurred many times. The chain couples TRBV7-2 to TRBJ2-1, with TRBD2 matching over 8 bases. The CDR3 length is 14 residues. V was clipped by 5 bases and J by 5 bases; unmatched bases: 5. The germline CDR1 and CDR2 sequences are SGHTA and FQGNSA. Here the CDR3 DNA reads TGTGCCAGCAGCCACCCGGGGGGGCACAATGAGCAGTTCTTC. Protein sequence: CASSHPGGHNEQFF.

The chain employs TRBV5-6 and TRBJ1-6; TRBD1 matches at 9 bases. Germline values: CDR1 SGHDT, CDR2 YYEEEE. This CDR3 has 14 residues. V shed 0 bases and J 10 bases; nucleotides not matched to a gene: 2. CDR3: CASSLGQGDSPLHF. The DNA for the CDR3 is TGTGCCAGCAGCTTGGGACAGGGGGACTCACCCCTCCACTTT.

This clonotype has only one observation. The chain joins TRBV28 to TRBJ2-1, with D possibly being TRBD1 or TRBD2 (6 bases each). V was shortened by 7 bases and J by 4 bases, with 20 bases between the two germline ends. The CDR3 contains 16 residues. Germline assignment: CDR1 MDHEN and CDR2 SYDVKM. In nucleotides, the CDR3 is TGTGCCAGCACCCGAGGGGGGCAGGGGTGGTACAATGAGCAGTTCTTC. It encodes CASTRGGQGWYNEQFF.

A few counts support this clonotype. The V call is TRBV4-2, the J call TRBJ1-4, with 7 bases lining up with TRBD1. With 0 bases clipped from V and 0 bases from J, the junction kept 7 bases outside the gene matches. CDR3 size: 18 residues. The germline gives CDR1 LGHNA, CDR2 YNFKEQ. The CDR3 is CASSQDWGDRATNEKLFF. For the CDR3, the DNA is TGTGCCAGCAGCCAAGATTGGGGGGACAGAGCAACTAATGAAAAACTGTTTTTT.

There are many counts of this clonotype. CDR3 sequence reads: CASSFGGRQFPDTQYF. CDR3 nucleotides: TGTGCCAGCAGCTTCGGTGGACGGCAATTCCCAGATACGCAGTATTTT. The chain uses TRBV7-8 and TRBJ2-3, with D hard to call. CDR3 length equals 16 residues. Trimming took off 3 bases at V and 4 bases at J, with 17 bases between the two ends. Germline values: CDR1 SGHVS, CDR2 FQNEAQ.

The genes are TRBV20-1 and TRBJ1-1; 7 bases line up with TRBD1. With V trimmed by 0 bases and J by 3 bases, 13 bases remained unmatched. CDR1 is DFQATT and CDR2 is SNEGSKA in the germline V gene (reference sequence). This CDR3 comprises 17 residues. The CDR3 here is CSARDSLRGGTDTEAFF. Written as DNA, the CDR3 is TGCAGTGCTAGAGATTCCCTCCGAGGGGGCACGGACACTGAAGCTTTCTTT.

This clonotype has a handful of counts. The chain couples TRBV6-1 to TRBJ1-3; TRBD1 might be the D (5 bases). CDR3 length: 15 amino acids. V was trimmed by 6 bases and J by 0 bases, leaving 12 bases between them. Looked up from germline, CDR1 is MNHNS and CDR2 is SASEGT. DNA of the CDR3: TGTGCCAGCAGCGTTGACAGCAACTCTGGAAACACCATATATTTT. It encodes CASSVDSNSGNTIYF.

This clonotype was found a few times. V and J are TRBV7-2 and TRBJ2-7; D possibly corresponds to TRBD2 (5 bases). The length of the CDR3 is 13 residues. Germline-derived CDR1 and CDR2 are SGHTA and FQGNSA. The ends were cut back, 3 bases at V and 5 bases at J, with 11 bases in the middle. For the CDR3, the DNA is TGTGCCAGCAGCTTTTTCGGGGTCAACGAGCAGTACTTC. It encodes CASSFFGVNEQYF. Filled out from reference TRBV7-2 and TRBJ2-7, the complete variable domain reads GAGVSQSPSNKVTEKGKDVELRCDPISGHTALYWYRQSLGQGLEFLIYFQGNSAPDKSGLPSDRFSAERTGGSVSTLTIQRTQQEDSAVYLCASSFFGVNEQYFGPGTRLTVT.

The V and J genes are TRBV20-1 and TRBJ1-1; D perhaps matches TRBD1 (5 bases). Germline CDR1 reads DFQATT; CDR2 reads SNEGSKA (reference sequence). This CDR3 comprises 14 residues. V lost 2 bases and J lost 6, with 16 bases in between. CDR3: CSARNGDRAAEAFF. The CDR3 nucleotides read TGCAGTGCTAGAAACGGGGACCGGGCGGCTGAAGCTTTCTTT.

This clonotype was recorded a few times. The CDR3 here is CASSQDLPNLGTGSETQYF. In DNA form, the CDR3 reads TGTGCCAGCAGCCAAGACCTTCCGAACCTCGGTACGGGGTCCGAGACCCAGTACTTC. V gene TRBV4-2 combines with J gene TRBJ2-5, with D tentatively TRBD2 (5 bases). The germline V gene has CDR1 LGHNA and CDR2 YNFKEQ. This CDR3 has 19 residues. V lost 0 bases to trimming and J lost 5 bases, with 25 bases between them.

This clonotype has at least ten counts. The V call is TRBV27, the J call TRBJ1-5; maybe TRBD1 (5 bases). This CDR3 comprises 13 residues. With 3 bases removed from V and 6 bases from J, the gap between germline ends came to 9 bases. Germline CDR1 reads MNHEY; CDR2 reads SMNVEV (reference sequence). CDR3 DNA sequence: TGTGCCAGCAGTTTTTGGGGGGGTCAGCCCCAGCATTTT. Protein sequence: CASSFWGGQPQHF.